These T cell receptor beta chains were read from a single sample in a study of cytomegalovirus exposure and HLA in healthy donors. Produced via immunoSEQ multiplex PCR; TCRdb's table is partial and in-frame only. The table includes under 85,000 clones, 68% detected once. Sequenced: PBMCs. These TCRs come from a woman in her thirties in good health and CMV-seronegative. The CDR3 runs from the conserved cysteine through the conserved F or W. The order of the fields is V gene, clone size, D gene, J gene, CDR3 protein, CDR3 DNA. The D gene is left open where the match is weak. Size is omitted from some rows. Given values are once, few, many or a class for expanded clones.

TRBV19	.	.	TRBJ2-3	CASSLPLAAMSTDTQYF	TGTGCCAGTAGTTTACCCTTAGCGGCTATGAGCACAGATACGCAGTATTTT
TRBV5-3	.	.	TRBJ1-1	CAYYHGSNTEAFF	TGTGCCTATTATCACGGGTCCAACACTGAAGCTTTCTTT
TRBV4-3	.	.	TRBJ1-1	CASSQGKQAVNTEAFF	TGCGCCAGCAGCCAGGGTAAACAAGCGGTGAACACTGAAGCTTTCTTT
TRBV5-1	few	.	TRBJ1-5	CASSSPHSHSNQPQHF	TGCGCCAGCAGCTCTCCGCACAGTCATAGCAATCAGCCCCAGCATTTT
TRBV29-1	.	.	TRBJ1-1	CSVARVDTEAFF	TGCAGCGTTGCCAGGGTCGACACTGAAGCTTTCTTT
TRBV7-2	.	TRBD1	TRBJ2-1	CASSLDRGHEQFF	TGTGCCAGCAGCTTGGACAGGGGGCATGAGCAGTTCTTC
TRBV6-1	once	TRBD1	TRBJ1-6	CASSFRDRVDSPLHF	TGTGCCAGCAGTTTTCGGGACAGGGTCGACTCACCCCTCCACTTT
TRBV7-6	.	TRBD2	TRBJ2-7	CASSAPSGAFYEQYF	TGTGCCAGCAGCGCCCCTAGCGGGGCCTTCTACGAGCAGTACTTC
TRBV28	once	.	TRBJ1-1	CASNLLQGNAEAFF	TGTGCCAGCAACTTGTTACAGGGAAACGCTGAAGCTTTCTTT
TRBV7-2	.	.	TRBJ1-3	CASSKARAGASGNTIYF	TGTGCCAGCAGCAAGGCCCGGGCGGGCGCGTCTGGAAACACCATATATTTT
TRBV4-2	once	.	TRBJ1-2	CASSLQVSAGDYGYTF	TGTGCCAGCAGCCTTCAAGTATCTGCGGGAGACTATGGCTACACCTTC
TRBV4-1	few	.	TRBJ2-2	CASSQWGGSNTGELFF	TGCGCCAGCAGCCAATGGGGGGGCTCCAACACCGGGGAGCTGTTTTTT
TRBV29-1	few	TRBD1	TRBJ1-2	CSVEDVKGAKGHYGYTF	TGCAGCGTTGAAGATGTAAAGGGGGCGAAGGGCCACTATGGCTACACCTTC
TRBV5-5	.	TRBD1	TRBJ2-1	CASSLTGGGHNEQFF	TGTGCCAGCAGCTTGACAGGGGGAGGCCACAATGAGCAGTTCTTC
TRBV7-6	few	TRBD2	TRBJ2-3	CASSLRLAGGSDTQYF	TGTGCCAGCAGTTTAAGACTAGCGGGGGGCTCAGATACGCAGTATTTT
TRBV7-6	.	.	TRBJ2-2	CASSLFSGELFF	TGTGCCAGCAGCTTATTCTCCGGGGAGCTGTTTTTT
TRBV7-2	.	TRBD2	TRBJ2-7	CASGPSGAYEQYF	TGTGCCAGCGGACCAAGCGGGGCCTACGAGCAGTACTTC
TRBV4-3	once	.	TRBJ1-6	CASSQDWGVPNSPLHF	TGCGCCAGCAGCCAAGATTGGGGGGTTCCAAATTCACCCCTCCACTTT
TRBV5-4	.	.	TRBJ2-7	CASSLETGIHEQYF	TGTGCCAGCAGCTTGGAAACAGGTATCCACGAGCAGTACTTC
TRBV9	few	.	TRBJ1-1	CASSKGRGREAFF	TGTGCCAGCAGCAAGGGGAGGGGTAGGGAAGCTTTCTTT
TRBV7-9	.	TRBD1	TRBJ1-2	CASSAPGQGALGRGYTF	TGTGCCAGCAGCGCACCGGGACAGGGGGCCCTTGGGAGGGGCTACACCTTC
TRBV5-4	.	TRBD2	TRBJ2-2	CASTRGLAGPNTGELFF	TGTGCCAGCACAAGGGGACTAGCGGGCCCTAACACCGGGGAGCTGTTTTTT
TRBV7-2	.	TRBD1	TRBJ1-2	CASSRTGPLGGYTF	TGTGCCAGCAGCCGGACAGGGCCATTAGGTGGCTACACCTTC
TRBV28	few	TRBD2	TRBJ2-7	CASSGGGGTSGLGTEQYF	TGTGCCAGCAGTGGGGGAGGCGGGACTAGCGGGTTAGGGACCGAGCAGTACTTC
TRBV9	.	TRBD2	TRBJ2-5	CASSPGTSGGRLETQYF	TGTGCCAGCAGCCCCGGGACTAGCGGGGGCCGTTTGGAGACCCAGTACTTC
TRBV19	.	.	TRBJ1-2	CASSISRVAYGYTF	TGTGCCAGTAGTATCTCCCGGGTGGCCTATGGCTACACCTTC